The 2 T cell receptor beta chains below come from one sample, sequenced in a study of a mutant IDH1 vaccine in newly diagnosed glioma. Time point meaning: week 11, during vaccination. All doses held 300 ug of mutant IDH1 20-mer peptide, with topical imiquimod. These receptors are not linked to any known antigen. The assay was immunoSEQ multiplex PCR, and TCRdb's table has in-frame clones only and misses some. The repertoire includes 55,000 or so clones, roughly nine tenths of them detected once, and over 2% sits in the top ten. This sample comprised PBMCs, obtained from a glioma patient whose treatment included an IDH1 peptide vaccine. The receptors were sampled from a man between 50 and 59 years old with glioma.

V gene TRBV9 combines with J gene TRBJ1-2; possibly TRBD1 for D (5 bases). Germline V gene data show CDR1 as SGDLS and CDR2 as YYNGEE. The CDR3 is made up of 15 amino acids. Trimming shortened V by 0 bases and J by 5 bases, and 14 bases separated the two germline ends. The CDR3 DNA reads as TGTGCCAGCAGCGTAGTAGCAGGACAACCATATGGCTACACCTTC. Amino acids: CASSVVAGQPYGYTF. The whole variable domain, remainder taken from reference TRBV9 and TRBJ1-2, is DSGVTQTPKHLITATGQRVTLRCSPRSGDLSVYWYQQSLDQGLQFLIQYYNGEERAKGNILERFSAQQFPDLHSELNLSSLELGDSALYFCASSVVAGQPYGYTFGSGTRLTVV.

There are a few counts of this clone. The CDR3 nucleotides are TGCGCCAGCAGCTTGGATCTAGGGGCGGGGAGAGGCCAGTACTTC. It codes for CASSLDLGAGRGQYF. The V and J genes are TRBV5-1 and TRBJ2-5; tentative D call: TRBD2 (6 bases). Germline CDR1 and CDR2: SGHRS and YFSETQ. The CDR3 extends over 15 amino acids. V was shortened by 0 bases and J by 10 bases, with 19 bases between the two germline ends.